This TCR beta chain was captured by sequencing in a study of blood T cell repertoires in COVID-19. Overall study: Acute and convalescent COVID-19 specimens originated in the United States, Italy and Spain. The analysed material was cDNA or gDNA that came from T cells, B-cell-depleted T cells, or PBMCs.

Original processing methods: By means of reference gene primer amplification, nucleated cell counts were estimated. The data were produced by immunoSEQ multiplex PCR, yet TCRdb's version contains in-frame clones alone and is incomplete. That table gives V, J and clone size, and the DNA gave D and trimming. Of around 370,000 clones in the sample, about 90% were seen once. V shed 9 bases and J 7 bases; nucleotides not matched to a gene: 8. This CDR3 is built from 13 residues. Germline V gene sequence: CDR1 LNHDA, CDR2 SQIVND (reference sequence). This clonotype was obtained from a woman between 18 and 30 years old who had recovered from COVID-19. V gene TRBV19 combines with J gene TRBJ1-1, with 10 nucleotides matching TRBD1. The sequenced sample was peripheral blood. DNA for the CDR3: TGTGCCAGCCAATTGACAGGGGGCGTTGAAGCTTTCTTT. Translated: CASQLTGGVEAFF.